This T cell receptor (beta chain) was found in a study of lymphopenia after photon versus proton radiotherapy. Study-wide findings and caveats: Oligoclonal CD8+ Temra expansion after nadir drove photon patients' diversity drop. Under photons, naive T cells and diversity fell while effector/memory populations rose.

With regard to this clone: No antigen is known for it.

Sequenced by immunoSEQ multiplex PCR; TCRdb stores in-frame clones only, minus some. The table lists about 55,000 clones, about 81% of them singletons. Germline CDR1 reads MDHEN; CDR2 reads SYDVKM. The trim removed 5 bases at V and 3 bases at J, leaving 4 bases unmatched. The CDR3 sequence is 15 residues long. The sequence was collected from a man aged 55 to 70 with pancreatic cancer. The chain employs TRBV28 and TRBJ2-1; 10 bases align to TRBD2. Source: peripheral blood, taken from a patient treated with proton-based radiotherapy. In DNA, the CDR3 is TGTGCCAGCAGTGGACTAGCGGAAGGCTACAATGAGCAGTTCTTC. Translation gives CASSGLAEGYNEQFF.